This TCR beta chain was obtained from a study of post-analysis software for immune sequencing data. Overall study: The disease courses spanned relapsing-remitting, secondary progressive and progressive-relapsing forms of multiple sclerosis.

Built from TCR beta cDNA, the libraries had unique molecular identifiers in them. TCRdb recomputed calls from the PCR reads with MiXCR, one row per CDR3 protein. This sample has about 770,000 distinct CDR3 sequences; around 46% occur once, and the top ten carry 4.9%. This receptor was identified in a girl aged 10 to 17 with multiple sclerosis. The material sequenced was blood.

The CDR3 nucleotides are TGTGCCAGCAGCCGTGGACAGGAGAAAAGTGAAGCTTTCTTT. Residues: CASSRGQEKSEAFF. This chain links TRBV3-1 with TRBJ1-1, with TRBD1 matching 7 bases. The germline CDR1 and CDR2 sequences are LGHDT and YNNKEL (reference sequence). The CDR3 is 14 residues long. Germline trimming cut 4 bases from V and 7 bases from J; bases unmatched to any gene: 9.